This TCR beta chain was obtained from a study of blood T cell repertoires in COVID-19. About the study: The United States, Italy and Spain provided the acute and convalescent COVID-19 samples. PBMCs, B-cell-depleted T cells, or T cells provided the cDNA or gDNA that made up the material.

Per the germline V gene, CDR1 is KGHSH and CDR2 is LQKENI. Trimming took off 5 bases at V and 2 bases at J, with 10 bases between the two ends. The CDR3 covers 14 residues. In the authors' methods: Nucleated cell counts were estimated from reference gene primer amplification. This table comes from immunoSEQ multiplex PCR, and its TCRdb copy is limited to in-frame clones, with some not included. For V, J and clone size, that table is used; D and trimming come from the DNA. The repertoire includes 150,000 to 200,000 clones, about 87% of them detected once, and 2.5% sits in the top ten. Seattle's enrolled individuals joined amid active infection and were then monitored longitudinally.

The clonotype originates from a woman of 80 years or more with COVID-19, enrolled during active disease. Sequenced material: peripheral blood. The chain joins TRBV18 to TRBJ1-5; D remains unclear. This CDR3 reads CASSVDAGNQPQHF. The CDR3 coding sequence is TGTGCCAGCTCAGTAGACGCGGGCAATCAGCCCCAGCATTTT.